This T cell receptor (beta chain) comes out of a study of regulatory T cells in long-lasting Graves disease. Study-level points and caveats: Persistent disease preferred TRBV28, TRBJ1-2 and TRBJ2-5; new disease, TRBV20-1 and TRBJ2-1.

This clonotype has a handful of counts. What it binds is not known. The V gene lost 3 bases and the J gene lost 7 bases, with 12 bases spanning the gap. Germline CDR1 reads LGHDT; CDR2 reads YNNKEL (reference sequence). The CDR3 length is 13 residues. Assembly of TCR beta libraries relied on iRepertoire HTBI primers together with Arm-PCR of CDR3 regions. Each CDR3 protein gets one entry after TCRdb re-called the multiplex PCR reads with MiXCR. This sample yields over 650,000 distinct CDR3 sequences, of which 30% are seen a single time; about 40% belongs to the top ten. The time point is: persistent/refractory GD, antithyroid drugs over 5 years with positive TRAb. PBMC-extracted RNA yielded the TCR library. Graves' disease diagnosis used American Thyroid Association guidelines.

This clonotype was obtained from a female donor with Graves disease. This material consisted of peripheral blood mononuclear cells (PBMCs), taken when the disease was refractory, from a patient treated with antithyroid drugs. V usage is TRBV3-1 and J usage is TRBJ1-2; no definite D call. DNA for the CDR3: TGTGCCAGCAGCCATTGGCAGTTAATTGGCTACACCTTC. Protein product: CASSHWQLIGYTF.